The clone carrying this T cell receptor (beta chain) appeared a few times. No antigen is known for it. These data come from a study of T-cell reconstitution after alpha-beta-depleted transplantation in children. General study results and limits: Once a year had passed after transplant, T-cell counts and diversity came mostly from newly produced T cells. The origin of alpha-beta T cells about two months after transplant was reportedly several hundred expanded graft clones. Some patients owed their high day-60 TCRbeta diversity to surviving recipient T cells and thymic progenitors.

CDR3 length: 14 amino acids. Germline V lookup: CDR1 LGHNA, CDR2 YSLEER. Between the trimmed V and J ends, which lost 4 bases and 3 bases, there was a span of 9 bases. Preparation of the TCRbeta library involved a method that used unique molecular identifiers. Via MiXCR, TCRdb re-called the PCR reads, giving one row per CDR3 protein. The sample records hundreds of thousands of distinct CDR3 sequences, around 15% being singletons. This chain uses TRBV4-3 with TRBJ2-2; D not certain. This receptor was taken from a boy younger than two who had a stem cell transplant for Wiskott-Aldrich syndrome, so the T cells may come from the graft donor. The material sequenced was PBMCs, mostly from graft donor cells, taken 360 days after TCRalphabeta/CD19-depleted stem cell transplant. The CDR3, as DNA: TGCGCCAGCAGCCGAGTGTCCGACACCGGGGAGCTGTTTTTT. Protein: CASSRVSDTGELFF.